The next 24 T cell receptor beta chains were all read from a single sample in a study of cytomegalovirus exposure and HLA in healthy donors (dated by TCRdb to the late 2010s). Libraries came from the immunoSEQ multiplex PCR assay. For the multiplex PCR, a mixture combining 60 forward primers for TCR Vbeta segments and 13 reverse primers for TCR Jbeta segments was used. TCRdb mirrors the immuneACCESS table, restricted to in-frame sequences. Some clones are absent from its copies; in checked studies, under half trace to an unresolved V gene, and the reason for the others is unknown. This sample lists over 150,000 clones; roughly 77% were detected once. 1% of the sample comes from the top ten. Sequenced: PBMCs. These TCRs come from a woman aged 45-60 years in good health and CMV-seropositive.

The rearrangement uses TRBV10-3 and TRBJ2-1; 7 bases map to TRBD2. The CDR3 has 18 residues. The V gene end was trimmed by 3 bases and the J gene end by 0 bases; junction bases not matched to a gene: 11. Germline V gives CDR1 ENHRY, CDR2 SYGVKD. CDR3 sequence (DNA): TGTGCCATCAGTGATGTAACGGGGGGATCGAGCTCCTACAATGAGCAGTTCTTC. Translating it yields CAISDVTGGSSSYNEQFF.

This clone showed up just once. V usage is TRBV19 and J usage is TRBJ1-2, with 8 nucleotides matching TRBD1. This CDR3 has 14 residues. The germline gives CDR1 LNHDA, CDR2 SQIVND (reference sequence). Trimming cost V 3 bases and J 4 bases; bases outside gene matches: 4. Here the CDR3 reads CASSIQGATYGYTF. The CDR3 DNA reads TGTGCCAGTAGTATTCAGGGGGCCACCTATGGCTACACCTTC. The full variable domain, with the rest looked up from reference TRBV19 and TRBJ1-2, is DGGITQSPKYLFRKEGQNVTLSCEQNLNHDAMYWYRQDPGQGLRLIYYSQIVNDFQKGDIAEGYSVSREKKESFPLTVTSAQKNPTAFYLCASSIQGATYGYTFGSGTRLTVV.

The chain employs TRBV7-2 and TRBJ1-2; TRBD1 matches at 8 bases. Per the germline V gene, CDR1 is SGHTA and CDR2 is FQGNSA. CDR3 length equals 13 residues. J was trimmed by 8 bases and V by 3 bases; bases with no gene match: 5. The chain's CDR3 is CASSFQGARGYTF. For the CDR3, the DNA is TGTGCCAGCAGCTTCCAGGGGGCCAGAGGCTACACCTTC.

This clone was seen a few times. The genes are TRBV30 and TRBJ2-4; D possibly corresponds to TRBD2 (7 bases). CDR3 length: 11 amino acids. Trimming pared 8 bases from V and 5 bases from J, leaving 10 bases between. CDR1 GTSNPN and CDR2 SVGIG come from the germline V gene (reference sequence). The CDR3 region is CAGGAENIQYF. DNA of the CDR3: TGTGCCGGGGGGGCAGAAAACATTCAGTACTTC.

In DNA, the CDR3 is TGTGCCAGCAGGTTCGACAGGGGGCCGAACGAGCAGTACTTC. This gives the protein CASRFDRGPNEQYF. The chain combines TRBV6-5 with TRBJ2-5, with 10 bases identical to TRBD1. Near its end, the DNA agrees better with TRBJ2-7, so the J call may be wrong. The CDR3 runs 14 residues. Germline CDR1 reads MNHEY; CDR2 reads SVGAGI.

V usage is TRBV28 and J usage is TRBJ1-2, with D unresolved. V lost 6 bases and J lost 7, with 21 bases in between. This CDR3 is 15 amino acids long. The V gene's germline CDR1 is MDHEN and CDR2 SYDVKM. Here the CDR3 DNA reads TGTGCCAGCAGGGAGGAAGGGCTAGAGTTCCGTGGCTACACCTTC. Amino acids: CASREEGLEFRGYTF.

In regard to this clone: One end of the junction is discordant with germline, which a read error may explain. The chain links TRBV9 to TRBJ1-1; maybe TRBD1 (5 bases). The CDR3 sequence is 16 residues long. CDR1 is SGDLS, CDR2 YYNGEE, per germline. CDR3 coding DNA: TGTGCCAGCAGCGTTGGGAGGGGCAGGTCGAACCCTGAAGCTTTCTTT. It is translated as CASSVGRGRSNPEAFF.

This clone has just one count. CDR3 region: CASSPRHGDTEAFF. DNA of the CDR3: TGTGCCAGCAGTCCCCGGCACGGGGACACTGAAGCTTTCTTT. The chain carries TRBV6-6 and TRBJ1-1; D gene unclear. Germline V gene data show CDR1 as MNHNY and CDR2 as SVGAGI (reference sequence). This CDR3 has 14 residues. The V end lost 5 bases, the J end lost 3 bases, and 13 bases lay between the germline ends.

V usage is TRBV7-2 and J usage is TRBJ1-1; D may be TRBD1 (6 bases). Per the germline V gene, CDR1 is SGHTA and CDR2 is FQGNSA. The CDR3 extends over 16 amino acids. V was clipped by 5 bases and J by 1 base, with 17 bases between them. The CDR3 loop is CASSPRRGTKNTEAFF. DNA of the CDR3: TGTGCCAGCAGCCCCAGGCGGGGGACAAAGAACACTGAAGCTTTCTTT.

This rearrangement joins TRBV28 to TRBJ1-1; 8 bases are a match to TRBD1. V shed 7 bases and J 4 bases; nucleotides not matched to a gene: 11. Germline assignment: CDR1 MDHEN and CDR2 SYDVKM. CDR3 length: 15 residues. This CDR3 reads CASKTPDREGTEAFF. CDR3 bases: TGTGCCAGCAAAACCCCGGACAGGGAGGGCACTGAAGCTTTCTTT.

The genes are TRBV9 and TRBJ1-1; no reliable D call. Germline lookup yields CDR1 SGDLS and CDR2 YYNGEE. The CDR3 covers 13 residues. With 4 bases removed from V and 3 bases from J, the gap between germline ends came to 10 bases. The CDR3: CASSLEGDTEAFF. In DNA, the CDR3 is TGTGCCAGCAGCCTCGAAGGAGACACTGAAGCTTTCTTT.

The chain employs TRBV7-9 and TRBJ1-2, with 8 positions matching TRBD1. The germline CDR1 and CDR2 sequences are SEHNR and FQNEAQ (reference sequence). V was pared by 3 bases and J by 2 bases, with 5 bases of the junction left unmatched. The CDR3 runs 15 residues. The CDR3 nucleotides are TGTGCCAGCAGCTTCGGGGACAGGCAAAACTATGGCTACACCTTC. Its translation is CASSFGDRQNYGYTF. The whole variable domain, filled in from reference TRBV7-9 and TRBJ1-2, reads DTGVSQNPRHKITKRGQNVTFRCDPISEHNRLYWYRQTLGQGPEFLTYFQNEAQLEKSRLLSDRFSAERPKGSFSTLEIQRTEQGDSAMYLCASSFGDRQNYGYTFGSGTRLTVV.

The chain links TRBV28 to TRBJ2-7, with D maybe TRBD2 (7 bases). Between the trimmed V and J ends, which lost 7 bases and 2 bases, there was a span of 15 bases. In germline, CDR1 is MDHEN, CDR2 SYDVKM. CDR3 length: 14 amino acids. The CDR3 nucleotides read TGTGCCAGCACCAGGGGAGGGTCTCCCTACGAGCAGTACTTC. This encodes CASTRGGSPYEQYF.

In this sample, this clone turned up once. In DNA form, the CDR3 reads TGTGCCAGCAGCTCGGGCCAGGGTGGGCGAAGCTACACCTTC. Translation: CASSSGQGGRSYTF. The rearrangement uses TRBV5-4 and TRBJ1-2; D possibly corresponds to TRBD1 (5 bases). V lost 3 bases to trimming and J lost 9 bases, with 18 bases between them. The CDR3 is 14 residues long. The germline V gene encodes CDR1 SGHNT and CDR2 YYREEE (reference sequence).

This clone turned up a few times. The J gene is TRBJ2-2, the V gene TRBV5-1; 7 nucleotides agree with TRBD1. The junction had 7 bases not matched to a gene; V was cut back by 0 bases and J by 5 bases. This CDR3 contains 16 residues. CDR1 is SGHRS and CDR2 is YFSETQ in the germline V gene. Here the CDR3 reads CASSLGRTGGTGELFF. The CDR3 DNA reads TGCGCCAGCAGCTTGGGAAGGACAGGAGGAACCGGGGAGCTGTTTTTT.

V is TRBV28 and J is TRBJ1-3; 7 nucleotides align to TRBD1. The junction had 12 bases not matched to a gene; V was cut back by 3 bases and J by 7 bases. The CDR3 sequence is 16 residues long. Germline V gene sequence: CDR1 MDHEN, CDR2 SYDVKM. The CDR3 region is CASSFLGSGGVNTIYF. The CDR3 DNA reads TGTGCCAGCAGTTTCCTTGGGTCAGGGGGAGTGAACACCATATATTTT.

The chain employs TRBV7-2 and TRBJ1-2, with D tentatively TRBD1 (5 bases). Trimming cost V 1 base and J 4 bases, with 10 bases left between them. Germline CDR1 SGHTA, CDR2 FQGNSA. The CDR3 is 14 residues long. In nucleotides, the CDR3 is TGTGCCAGCAGCTTAGGACAGCTTAGCTATGGCTACACCTTC. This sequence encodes CASSLGQLSYGYTF.

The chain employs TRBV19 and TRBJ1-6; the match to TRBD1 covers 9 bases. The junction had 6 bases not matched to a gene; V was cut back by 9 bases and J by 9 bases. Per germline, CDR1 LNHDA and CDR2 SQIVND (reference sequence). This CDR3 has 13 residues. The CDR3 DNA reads TGTGCCAGCGGGACAGGGACGGTTTCACCCCTCCACTTT. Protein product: CASGTGTVSPLHF.

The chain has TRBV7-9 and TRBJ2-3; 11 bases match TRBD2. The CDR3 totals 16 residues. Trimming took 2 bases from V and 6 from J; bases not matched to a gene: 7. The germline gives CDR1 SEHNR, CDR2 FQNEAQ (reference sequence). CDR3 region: CASSLLAGGVVDTQYF. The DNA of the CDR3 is TGTGCCAGCAGCTTACTAGCGGGAGGAGTGGTCGATACGCAGTATTTT.

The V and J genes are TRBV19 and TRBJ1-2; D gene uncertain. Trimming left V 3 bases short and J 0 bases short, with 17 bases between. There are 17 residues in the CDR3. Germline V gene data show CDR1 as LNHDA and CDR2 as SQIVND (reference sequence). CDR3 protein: CASSIGAAKITNYGYTF. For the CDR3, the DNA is TGTGCCAGTAGTATCGGAGCAGCCAAGATTACTAACTATGGCTACACCTTC.

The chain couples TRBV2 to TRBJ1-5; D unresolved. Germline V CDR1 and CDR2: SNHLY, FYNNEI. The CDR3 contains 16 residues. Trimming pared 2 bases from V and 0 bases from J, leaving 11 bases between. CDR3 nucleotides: TGTGCCAGCAGTGAAATGGCACACTATAGCAATCAGCCCCAGCATTTT. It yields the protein CASSEMAHYSNQPQHF. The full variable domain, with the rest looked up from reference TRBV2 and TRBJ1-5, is EPEVTQTPSHQVTQMGQEVILRCVPISNHLYFYWYRQILGQKVEFLVSFYNNEISEKSEIFDDQFSVERPDGSNFTLKIRSTKLEDSAMYFCASSEMAHYSNQPQHFGDGTRLSIL.

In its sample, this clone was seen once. The CDR3 region is CASSGGGGYGPDTQYF. The CDR3 region has the DNA TGTGCCAGCAGCGGGGGCGGGGGATACGGCCCAGATACGCAGTATTTT. The chain employs TRBV9 and TRBJ2-3, with 7 positions matching TRBD2. CDR3 length: 16 amino acids. With 3 bases clipped from V and 4 bases from J, the junction kept 11 bases outside the gene matches. The germline CDR1 and CDR2 sequences are SGDLS and YYNGEE.

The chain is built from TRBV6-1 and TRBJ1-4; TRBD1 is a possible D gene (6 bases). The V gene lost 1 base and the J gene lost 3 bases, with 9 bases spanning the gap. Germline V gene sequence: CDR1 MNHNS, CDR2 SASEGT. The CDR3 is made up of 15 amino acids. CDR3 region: CASSEEGGANEKLFF. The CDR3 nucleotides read TGTGCCAGCAGTGAAGAGGGGGGGGCTAATGAAAAACTGTTTTTT.

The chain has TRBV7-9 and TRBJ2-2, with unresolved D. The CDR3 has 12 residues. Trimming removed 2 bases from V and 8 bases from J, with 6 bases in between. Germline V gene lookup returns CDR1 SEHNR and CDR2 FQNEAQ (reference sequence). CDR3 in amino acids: CASSLPSGELFF. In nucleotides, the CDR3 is TGTGCCAGCAGCTTACCGTCGGGGGAGCTGTTTTTT.